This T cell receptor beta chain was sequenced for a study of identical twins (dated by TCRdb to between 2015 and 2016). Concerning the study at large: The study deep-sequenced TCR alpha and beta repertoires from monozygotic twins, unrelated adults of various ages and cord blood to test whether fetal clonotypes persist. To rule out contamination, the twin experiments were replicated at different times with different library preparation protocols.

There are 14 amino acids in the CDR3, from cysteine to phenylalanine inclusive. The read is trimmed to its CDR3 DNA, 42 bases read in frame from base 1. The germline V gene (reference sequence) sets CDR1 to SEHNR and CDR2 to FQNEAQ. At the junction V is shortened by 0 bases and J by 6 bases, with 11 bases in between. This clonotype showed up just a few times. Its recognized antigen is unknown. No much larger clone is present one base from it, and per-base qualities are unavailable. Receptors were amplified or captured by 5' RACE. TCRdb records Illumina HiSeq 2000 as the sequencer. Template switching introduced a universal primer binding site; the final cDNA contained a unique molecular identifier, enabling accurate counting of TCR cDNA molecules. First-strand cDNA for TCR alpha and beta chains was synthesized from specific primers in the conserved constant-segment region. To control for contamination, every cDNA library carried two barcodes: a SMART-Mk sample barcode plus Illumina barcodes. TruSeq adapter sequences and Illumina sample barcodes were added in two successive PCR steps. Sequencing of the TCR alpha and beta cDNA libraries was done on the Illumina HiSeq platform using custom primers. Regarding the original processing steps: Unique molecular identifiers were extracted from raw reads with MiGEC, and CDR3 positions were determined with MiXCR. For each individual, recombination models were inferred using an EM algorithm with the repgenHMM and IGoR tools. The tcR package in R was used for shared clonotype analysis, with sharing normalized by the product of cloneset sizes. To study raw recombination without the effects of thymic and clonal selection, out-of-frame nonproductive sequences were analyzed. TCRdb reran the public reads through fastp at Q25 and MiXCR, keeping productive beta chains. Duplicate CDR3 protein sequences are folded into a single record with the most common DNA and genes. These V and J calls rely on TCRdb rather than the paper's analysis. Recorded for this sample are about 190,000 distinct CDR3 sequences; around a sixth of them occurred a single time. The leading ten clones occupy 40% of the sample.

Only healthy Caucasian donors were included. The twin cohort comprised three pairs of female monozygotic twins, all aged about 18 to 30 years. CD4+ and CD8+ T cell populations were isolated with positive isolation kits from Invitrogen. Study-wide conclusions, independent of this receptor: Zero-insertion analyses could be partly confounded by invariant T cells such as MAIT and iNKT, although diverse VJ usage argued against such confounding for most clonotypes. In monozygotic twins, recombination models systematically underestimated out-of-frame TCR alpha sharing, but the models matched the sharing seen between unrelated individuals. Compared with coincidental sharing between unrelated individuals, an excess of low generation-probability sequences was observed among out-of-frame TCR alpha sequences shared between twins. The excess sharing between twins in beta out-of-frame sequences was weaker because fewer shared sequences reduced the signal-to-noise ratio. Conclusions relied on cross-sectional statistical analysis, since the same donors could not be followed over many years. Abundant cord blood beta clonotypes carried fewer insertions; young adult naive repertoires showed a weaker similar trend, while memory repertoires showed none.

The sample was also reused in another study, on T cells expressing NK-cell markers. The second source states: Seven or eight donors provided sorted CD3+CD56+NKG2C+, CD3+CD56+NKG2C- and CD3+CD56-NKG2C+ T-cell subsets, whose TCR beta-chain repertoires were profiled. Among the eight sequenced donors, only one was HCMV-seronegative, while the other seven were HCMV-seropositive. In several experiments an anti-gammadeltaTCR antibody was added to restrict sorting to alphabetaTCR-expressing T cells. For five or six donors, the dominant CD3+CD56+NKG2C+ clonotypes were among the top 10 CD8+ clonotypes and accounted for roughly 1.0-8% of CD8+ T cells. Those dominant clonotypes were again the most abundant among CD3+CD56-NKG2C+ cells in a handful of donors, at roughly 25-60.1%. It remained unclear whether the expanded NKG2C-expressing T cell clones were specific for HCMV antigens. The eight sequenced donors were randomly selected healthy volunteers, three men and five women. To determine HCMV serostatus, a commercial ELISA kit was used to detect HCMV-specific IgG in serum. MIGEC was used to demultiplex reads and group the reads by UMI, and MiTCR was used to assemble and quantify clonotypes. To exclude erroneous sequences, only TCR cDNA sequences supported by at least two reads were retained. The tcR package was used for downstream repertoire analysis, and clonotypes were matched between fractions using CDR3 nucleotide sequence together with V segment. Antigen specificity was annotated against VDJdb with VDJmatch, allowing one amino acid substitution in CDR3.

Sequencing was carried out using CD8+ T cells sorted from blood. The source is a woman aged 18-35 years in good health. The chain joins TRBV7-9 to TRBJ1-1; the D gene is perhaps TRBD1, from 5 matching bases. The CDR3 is CASSLAGTGAEAFF. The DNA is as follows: TGTGCCAGCAGCTTAGCCGGGACGGGCGCTGAAGCTTTCTTT.